Below, 20 T cell receptor beta chains from the same sample are listed, as sequenced in a study of T cell responses to AZD1222 COVID-19 vaccine. Profiling relied on immunoSEQ multiplex PCR, and the TCRdb table lists in-frame clones only, not all of them. This table has approximately 120,000 clones, 75% to 85% appearing once. The source was peripheral blood, collected 28 days after the second AZD1222 dose. Receptors were obtained from an adult who received the AZD1222 COVID-19 vaccine.

This chain joins TRBV10-2 and TRBJ1-2; 8 bases map to TRBD1. The J segment lost 6 bases and the V segment lost 4 bases, leaving 1 base of the junction unmatched. Germline V lookup: CDR1 WSHSY, CDR2 SAAADI. The CDR3 consists of 12 residues. Here the CDR3 reads CASSGTGNGYTF. CDR3 in DNA: TGCGCCAGCAGTGGGACAGGGAATGGCTACACCTTC.

The DNA of the CDR3 is TGTGCCAGCAGTGTACCGCCGGGTGGCTCCTATAATTCACCCCTCCACTTT. It yields the protein CASSVPPGGSYNSPLHF. This chain uses TRBV27 with TRBJ1-6; no definite D call. The CDR3 has 17 amino acids. V lost 5 bases and J lost 0, with 14 bases in between. Germline CDR1 reads MNHEY; CDR2 reads SMNVEV (reference sequence).

This clone was recorded a few times. The chain employs TRBV5-5 and TRBJ1-2, with D hard to call. This CDR3 has 13 residues. The V gene lost 0 bases and the J gene lost 3 bases, with 6 bases spanning the gap. The V gene's germline CDR1 is SGHKS and CDR2 YYEKEE (reference sequence). The CDR3, as DNA: TGTGCCAGCAGCTTGGGGACGTACTATGGCTACACCTTC. Its protein product is CASSLGTYYGYTF.

The rearrangement links TRBV2 to TRBJ1-4, with TRBD1 as a possible D gene (5 bases). Trimming took 4 bases from V and 4 from J, leaving 10 bases between them. The CDR3 has 14 residues. Germline lookup yields CDR1 SNHLY and CDR2 FYNNEI. The DNA of the CDR3 is TGTGCCAGCAGTGTGTGGGGGGATAATGAAAAACTGTTTTTT. Translating gives CASSVWGDNEKLFF.

The table lists this clone with a count of one. V is TRBV7-8 and J is TRBJ1-1; D possibly corresponds to TRBD1 (5 bases). This CDR3 comprises 14 residues. Deletions cut 6 bases from V and 3 bases from J, with 14 bases between. Germline CDR1 and CDR2: SGHVS and FQNEAQ. The DNA for the CDR3 is TGTGCCAGCAGGGCCAGGGTCGGGGACACTGAAGCTTTCTTT. Translation: CASRARVGDTEAFF.

This chain links TRBV10-2 with TRBJ1-5, with a tentative D call TRBD1 (5 bases). Germline V gene sequence: CDR1 WSHSY, CDR2 SAAADI. Trimming cost V 6 bases and J 5 bases, with 14 bases left between them. The length of the CDR3 is 14 residues. The CDR3 bases are TGCGCCAGCAGCCTCCTGGCGGGGGATCAGCCCCAGCATTTT. As protein: CASSLLAGDQPQHF.

The chain carries TRBV21-1 and TRBJ2-3; TRBD1 was called by the table and not checked on the DNA. TRBV21-1 is classified as a pseudogene. CDR3 length: 17 amino acids. The CDR3 is CASSNLRQGMRTDTQYF. CDR3 DNA sequence: TGTGCCAGCAGCAACCTACGACAGGGTATGAGGACAGATACGCAGTATTTT.

The J gene is TRBJ1-6, the V gene TRBV6-1; D gene uncertain. V was clipped by 1 base and J by 4 bases, with 14 bases between them. Germline CDR1 is MNHNS and CDR2 is SASEGT. This CDR3 contains 17 residues. The CDR3 DNA follows: TGTGCCAGCAGTGAAGTCGGGGTGCCCGGGTATAATTCACCCCTCCACTTT. Protein: CASSEVGVPGYNSPLHF.

This rearrangement joins TRBV10-2 to TRBJ1-1, with D uncertain. Trimming cost V 3 bases and J 1 base, with 3 bases left between them. Per germline, CDR1 WSHSY and CDR2 SAAADI. The CDR3 has 12 residues. The CDR3 sequence is CASSEQNTEAFF. CDR3 DNA sequence: TGCGCCAGCAGTGAACAGAACACTGAAGCTTTCTTT.

The rearrangement links TRBV7-2 to TRBJ2-7; D is possibly TRBD2 (7 bases). The germline CDR1 and CDR2 sequences are SGHTA and FQGNSA. V lost 5 bases and J 3 bases, leaving 14 bases between the germline ends. The CDR3 consists of 14 residues. CDR3 in amino acids: CASSPQGGDYEQYF. The CDR3 DNA follows: TGTGCCAGCAGCCCCCAAGGGGGGGACTACGAGCAGTACTTC.

This chain connects TRBV6-5 to TRBJ1-1; D not resolved. The germline V gene encodes CDR1 MNHEY and CDR2 SVGAGI. V was pared by 1 base and J by 1 base, with 10 bases between. This CDR3 spans 15 amino acids. The CDR3 nucleotides read TGTGCCAGCAGTTACTGGGCAGCATCGAACACTGAAGCTTTCTTT. Translation: CASSYWAASNTEAFF.

The genes are TRBV10-1 and TRBJ2-7; tentative D call: TRBD1 (5 bases). The V end was cut by 3 bases, the J end by 2 bases, with 5 bases between. There are 12 residues in the CDR3. Germline V gene data show CDR1 as WNHNN and CDR2 as SYGVQD (reference sequence). CDR3 sequence reads: CASSDRAYEQYF. The CDR3 nucleotides are TGCGCCAGCAGTGACAGGGCCTACGAGCAGTACTTC.

The chain employs TRBV6-2 or TRBV6-3 and TRBJ1-5; possibly TRBD1 for D (5 bases). This CDR3 comprises 17 residues. Germline V gene lookup returns CDR1 MNHEY and CDR2 SVGEGT. V dropped 5 bases and J dropped 6 bases, with 23 bases sitting between them. The CDR3 loop reads CASSAPGPRGRGQPQHF. CDR3 coding DNA: TGTGCCAGCAGTGCCCCGGGACCCCGAGGGCGGGGTCAGCCCCAGCATTTT.

Comments on this clone: An end of the junction does not agree with germline; a read error may underlie this. V gene TRBV19 combines with J gene TRBJ1-2; a weak D match, TRBD1 (6 bases). This CDR3 is 11 amino acids long. CDR1 and CDR2 from the germline V gene are LNHDA and SQIVND (reference sequence). CDR3 sequence reads: CASYRDYGYTF. CDR3 DNA: TGTGCCAGTTACAGGGACTACGGCTACACCTTC.

The V and J genes are TRBV6-5 and TRBJ1-5; D possibly corresponds to TRBD1 (5 bases). Germline CDR1 and CDR2: MNHEY and SVGAGI. Trimming cost V 0 bases and J 7 bases, with 13 bases left between them. The CDR3 has 15 residues. CDR3 region: CASSYSSGMEQPQHF. The CDR3 region has the DNA TGTGCCAGCAGTTACTCGTCAGGGATGGAACAGCCCCAGCATTTT.

The chain combines TRBV7-2 with TRBJ1-5, with 7 positions matching TRBD1. This CDR3 region has 15 residues. Trimming removed 10 bases from V and 0 bases from J; junction bases left unmatched: 9. CDR1 is SGHTA and CDR2 is FQGNSA in the germline V gene. CDR3 in amino acids: CAISTGQVSNQPQHF. For the CDR3, the DNA is TGTGCCATCTCAACAGGACAGGTTAGCAATCAGCCCCAGCATTTT.

The gene calls are TRBV14 and TRBJ1-2; 10 nucleotides agree with TRBD1. The CDR3 has 15 residues. Germline CDR1 reads SGHDN; CDR2 reads FVKESK. Trimming took 4 bases from V and 6 from J; bases not matched to a gene: 8. The CDR3 region has the DNA TGTGCCAGCAGCCTACTCCGGGACAGGGGAAATGGCTACACCTTC. It translates to CASSLLRDRGNGYTF.

The chain has TRBV28 and TRBJ2-3; unclear D gene. Germline lookup yields CDR1 MDHEN and CDR2 SYDVKM. The CDR3 is 13 amino acids. With 4 bases removed from V and 4 bases from J, the gap between germline ends came to 9 bases. CDR3 sequence: CASSYGRADTQYF. CDR3 in DNA: TGTGCCAGCAGTTATGGACGGGCAGATACGCAGTATTTT. Full variable domain (rest looked up from reference TRBV28 and TRBJ2-3): DVKVTQSSRYLVKRTGEKVFLECVQDMDHENMFWYRQDPGLGLRLIYFSYDVKMKEKGDIPEGYSVSREKKERFSLILESASTNQTSMYLCASSYGRADTQYFGPGTRLTVL.

V is TRBV28 and J is TRBJ2-3; TRBD2 matches at 7 bases. V shed 10 bases and J 2 bases; nucleotides not matched to a gene: 6. The CDR3 loop spans 13 amino acids. CDR1 and CDR2 from the germline V gene are MDHEN and SYDVKM. CDR3 bases: TGTGCCAACTCCGGGACTAACACAGATACGCAGTATTTT. It codes for CANSGTNTDTQYF.

Regarding this clone: Because the CDR3's place on the DNA is in doubt, the DNA is left out and the CDR3 is given as listed by TCRdb. This chain links TRBV4-2 with TRBJ2-5. Germline V CDR1 and CDR2: LGHNA, YNFKEQ. The CDR3 is made up of 14 amino acids, end residues included. The CDR3 here is CASSQDFGAGTQYF.